This TCR beta chain comes out of a study of identical twins. The CDR3 extends over 13 amino acids. The ends were cut back, 2 bases at V and 6 bases at J, with 8 bases in the middle. In this sample, this clonotype turned up many times. Antigen unknown. Points from the study as a whole: Less excess twin sharing appeared in beta out-of-frame sequences. Conclusions rested on cross-sectional statistics rather than following the same donors.

A universal primer site was incorporated via template switching, and the cDNA contained unique molecular identifiers. One entry per CDR3 protein, called by TCRdb with MiXCR from the 5' RACE reads. Here the sample spans around 570,000 distinct CDR3 sequences, roughly 9.9% being singletons. This sample was shared with a second study, whose subject was yellow fever vaccine responses in identical twins. As that study records: Twin vaccine T cell responses reportedly seemed partly convergent, partly personalized.

Sequenced: PBMCs. V and J are TRBV12-3 or TRBV12-4 and TRBJ2-1, with TRBD2 as a possible D gene (5 bases). The source of this sequence is a woman aged 18-35 years in good health. CDR3 DNA sequence: TGTGCCAGCAGTTTACTAGCTTCCAATGAGCAGTTCTTC. It is translated as CASSLLASNEQFF.